This T cell receptor (beta chain) was recovered during a study of STAT5B mutations in CD4+ large granular lymphocyte leukemia. V lost 6 bases and J 4 bases, leaving 21 bases between the germline ends. The CDR3 has 16 amino acids. Germline loops: CDR1 SNHLY, CDR2 FYNNEI. Profiled with immunoSEQ multiplex PCR; TCRdb holds only in-frame clones, not every one. This sample has around 30,000 clones, with about 81% found just once. Study-wide results and caveats: No patients shared main leukemic clonotypes, though less than 30% appeared at low frequency elsewhere. Without HLA matching, higher CD4+ than CD8+ T-LGLL clonality could reflect small sample size. TRBV06-family usage was enriched in top patient clones (8/27) versus controls (2/35). Patient CD4-sorted repertoires looked more clonal than healthy CD4+ repertoires, even without putative leukemic clones.

As to this clone: Its antigen is unidentified.

Sequencing was done on a sample of CD4+ T cells from blood buffy coats. The chain joins TRBV2 to TRBJ2-5; D is possibly TRBD1 or TRBD2 (6 bases each). This sequence originates from a human donor in good health. In DNA, the CDR3 is TGTGCCAGCAGCGCAGGGGCGGGATTCTCTCGAGAGACCCAGTACTTC. Residues: CASSAGAGFSRETQYF.